Listed below are T cell receptor beta chains from one sample, sequenced in a study of CD8 T cells in Susac syndrome. One entry per CDR3 protein results from TCRdb running MiXCR on the immunoSEQ multiplex PCR reads. Among over 150,000 distinct CDR3 sequences, about 93% were seen once, and the ten largest hold 0.085% to 0.1%. Sequencing input: CD4+ T cells from PBMCs. Receptors were obtained from a human donor with Susac syndrome. The CDR3 runs from the conserved cysteine through the conserved F or W. D genes are given only for firm matches. Only part of the rows carry a size: once, few, many, or a class if the clone is expanded.

>TRBV30|-|TRBJ2-7|-
CAWRTSYEQYF
TGTGCCTGGAGGACCAGCTACGAGCAGTACTTC
>TRBV7-2|-|TRBJ2-1|-
CASSKQESSYNEQFF
TGTGCCAGCAGCAAACAGGAGAGCTCCTACAATGAGCAGTTCTTC
>TRBV12-3/TRBV12-4|-|TRBJ1-2|once
CASSVDRNDYGYTF
TGTGCCAGCAGTGTAGACAGGAATGACTATGGCTACACCTTC
>TRBV7-9|-|TRBJ1-1|-
CASSLRGSAFF
TGTGCCAGCAGCTTAAGGGGGAGTGCTTTCTTT
>TRBV14|-|TRBJ2-1|-
CASSQDLDSEQFF
TGTGCCAGCAGCCAAGATCTCGACAGTGAGCAGTTCTTC
>TRBV3-1|-|TRBJ2-5|-
CASSSIIRQETQYF
TGTGCCAGCAGCTCCATTATCCGCCAAGAGACCCAGTACTTC
>TRBV11-1|-|TRBJ2-5|-
CASSLTTFPRGRTIQETQYF
TGTGCCAGCAGCTTGACTACCTTCCCTCGGGGACGGACTATACAAGAGACCCAGTACTTC
>TRBV18|-|TRBJ2-5|-
CASSPPQLGARETQYF
TGTGCCAGCTCACCACCCCAACTGGGGGCGAGGGAGACCCAGTACTTC
>TRBV7-9|-|TRBJ1-1|-
CASSFGTANTEAFF
TGTGCCAGCAGTTTTGGGACGGCGAACACTGAAGCTTTCTTT
>TRBV29-1|TRBD2|TRBJ2-5|-
CSALPGLAGETQYF
TGCAGCGCTTTGCCGGGACTAGCGGGAGAGACCCAGTACTTC
>TRBV18|TRBD2|TRBJ2-1|-
CASSPTTSGRAIDEQFF
TGTGCCAGCTCACCAACGACTAGCGGGAGGGCCATCGATGAGCAGTTCTTC
>TRBV18|-|TRBJ2-3|once
CASSPPGGRDTQYF
TGTGCCAGCTCACCACCGGGAGGTAGGGATACGCAGTATTTT
>TRBV20-1|TRBD2|TRBJ2-3|-
CSARSPAGGTDTQYF
TGCAGTGCTAGATCCCCAGCGGGGGGAACAGATACGCAGTATTTT
>TRBV21-1|-|TRBJ2-2|-
CASSKGKGTGEAGELFF
TGTGCCAGCAGCAAAGGGAAAGGGACAGGGGAGGCCGGGGAGCTGTTTTTT
>TRBV6-6|TRBD1|TRBJ1-1|-
CASSLGQPVKAFF
TGTGCCAGCAGCCTGGGACAGCCCGTGAAAGCTTTCTTT
>TRBV20-1|-|TRBJ1-5|-
CSASTRGSSNQPQHF
TGCAGTGCTAGTACCCGTGGTAGTAGCAATCAGCCCCAGCATTTT
>TRBV7-2|-|TRBJ2-3|-
CASSLTQLDTQYF
TGTGCCAGCAGCTTAACCCAATTAGATACGCAGTATTTT
>TRBV9|-|TRBJ2-2|-
CASSVGGLNTGELFF
TGTGCCAGCAGCGTGGGCGGCCTTAACACCGGGGAGCTGTTTTTT
>TRBV19|TRBD1|TRBJ2-2|-
CASRRQGGTGELFF
TGTGCCAGTAGGCGACAGGGTGGAACCGGGGAGCTGTTTTTT
>TRBV25-1|TRBD1|TRBJ2-1|-
CASSGRTGFYNEQFF
TGTGCCAGCAGTGGCCGGACAGGGTTTTACAATGAGCAGTTCTTC
>TRBV5-6|TRBD1|TRBJ2-1|once
CASSLEGARSKQFF
TGTGCCAGCAGCTTGGAGGGGGCGCGGTCTAAGCAGTTCTTC
>TRBV7-3|TRBD1|TRBJ1-1|-
CASSFTGGVMNTEAFF
TGTGCCAGCAGCTTTACAGGGGGAGTAATGAACACTGAAGCTTTCTTT
>TRBV20-1|TRBD1|TRBJ1-2|-
CSATATGDLYGYTF
TGCAGTGCGACCGCGACAGGGGACCTATACGGCTACACCTTC